This T cell receptor beta chain was sequenced in a study of T cells after yellow fever vaccination. TCRdb re-derived calls from the 5' RACE reads in MiXCR, one entry per CDR3 protein. Here the sample spans 300,000 to 450,000 distinct CDR3 sequences, roughly 8.4% being singletons. This sample comprised PBMCs, obtained about 41 days after the first yellow fever vaccination. The TCR was taken from a man younger than 35 who received the YFV17D yellow fever vaccine.

The CDR3 DNA sequence: TGTGCCAGCAGTTACTCGATCAGGAATGAGCAGTTCTTC. Its translation: CASSYSIRNEQFF. J is TRBJ2-1 and V is TRBV6-2 or TRBV6-3; D not certain. Germline assignment: CDR1 MNHEY and CDR2 SVGEGT. V lost 0 bases, J lost 7 bases, and 7 bases lay in between. This CDR3 has 13 amino acids.